A single sample gave rise to the 22 T cell receptor beta chains below, sequenced in a study of blood T cell repertoires in COVID-19. This table comes from immunoSEQ multiplex PCR, and its TCRdb copy is limited to in-frame clones, with some not included. The top ten clones hold 1.5% to 2% of a sample with around 330,000 clones, about 85% of them seen once. Sequenced input: PBMCs or T cells enriched from blood (not recorded which). The source is a woman aged 25 to 39 who had been exposed to COVID-19.

The chain combines TRBV19 with TRBJ2-7, with D possibly matching TRBD1 (7 bases). The CDR3 sequence is 15 residues long. CDR1 is LNHDA and CDR2 is SQIVND in the germline V gene (reference sequence). Deletions cut 1 base from V and 4 bases from J, with 14 bases between. CDR3 amino acids: CASSIGGRGRYEQYF. CDR3 nucleotides: TGTGCCAGTAGTATAGGGGGCAGGGGGAGGTACGAGCAGTACTTC.

The chain's CDR3 is CASSFNFVATNEKLFF. The CDR3 DNA sequence: TGTGCCAGCAGTTTTAATTTCGTTGCAACTAATGAAAAACTGTTTTTT. This rearrangement joins TRBV28 to TRBJ1-4, with D uncertain. The CDR3 has 16 amino acids. From germline, CDR1 is MDHEN and CDR2 SYDVKM. V was cut by 3 bases and J by 0 bases, with 11 bases left in between.

The rearrangement joins TRBV27 to TRBJ2-7, with 9 bases identical to TRBD1. V dropped 6 bases and J dropped 0; count of bases not matched to a gene: 3. This CDR3 comprises 14 residues. CDR1 MNHEY and CDR2 SMNVEV come from the germline V gene (reference sequence). The CDR3 protein is CASRGTGNSYEQYF. The DNA for the CDR3 is TGTGCCAGCAGAGGGACAGGGAACTCCTACGAGCAGTACTTC.

V usage is TRBV7-2 and J usage is TRBJ1-2; D is possibly TRBD1 (6 bases). Germline assignment: CDR1 SGHTA and CDR2 FQGNSA. V lost 7 bases and J 4 bases, leaving 16 bases between the germline ends. The CDR3 loop spans 14 amino acids. The CDR3 DNA sequence: TGTGCCAGCATCCTAGGCGGGGGCAGCTATGGCTACACCTTC. Translated, it gives CASILGGGSYGYTF.

This chain links TRBV3-1 (or the pseudogene TRBV3-2) with TRBJ1-2; D may be TRBD1 (5 bases). Germline values: CDR1 LGHDT, CDR2 YNNKEL (reference sequence). The V end lost 6 bases, the J end lost 7 bases, and 18 bases lay between the germline ends. This CDR3 is 14 amino acids long. The CDR3 DNA follows: TGTGCCAGCAGTCCGGCGGGGGGACGGGGTGGCTACACCTTC. Translated, it gives CASSPAGGRGGYTF.

J is TRBJ1-2 and V is TRBV9, with D possibly TRBD1 on 5 matching bases. Per the germline V gene, CDR1 is SGDLS and CDR2 is YYNGEE. The CDR3 totals 17 residues. V dropped 1 base and J dropped 5 bases, with 21 bases sitting between them. For the CDR3, the DNA is TGTGCCAGCAGCGTAACCTCCTCATCGGGGGTCGTTTATGGCTACACCTTC. This encodes CASSVTSSSGVVYGYTF. Drawing the rest from reference TRBV9 and TRBJ1-2, the complete variable domain is DSGVTQTPKHLITATGQRVTLRCSPRSGDLSVYWYQQSLDQGLQFLIQYYNGEERAKGNILERFSAQQFPDLHSELNLSSLELGDSALYFCASSVTSSSGVVYGYTFGSGTRLTVV.

This clone has a single count. The genes are TRBV12-5 and TRBJ1-2; TRBD1 aligns across 9 bases. In germline, CDR1 is LGHNT, CDR2 FRNRAP. This CDR3 has 14 amino acids. Losses at the gene ends were 6 bases for V and 2 bases for J; bases not matched to a gene: 4. In DNA, the CDR3 is TGTGCTAGTGGCACAGGGGGCTGGAACTATGGCTACACCTTC. Amino acids: CASGTGGWNYGYTF.

This chain connects TRBV19 to TRBJ2-2; D possibly corresponds to TRBD2 (5 bases). The germline V gene has CDR1 LNHDA and CDR2 SQIVND (reference sequence). The CDR3 has 15 residues. V lost 5 bases, J lost 0 bases, and 10 bases lay in between. CDR3 nucleotides: TGTGCCAGTAGTCGAGGGAGCGCGAACACCGGGGAGCTGTTTTTT. Translated: CASSRGSANTGELFF.

The rearrangement joins TRBV24-1 to TRBJ2-3; TRBD2 might be the D (5 bases). V lost 9 bases, J lost 0 bases, and 12 bases lay in between. Germline lookup yields CDR1 KGHDR and CDR2 SFDVKD. This CDR3 is 14 amino acids long. In nucleotides, the CDR3 is TGTGCCACCGGCGTAGCGTTGAGCACAGATACGCAGTATTTT. It is translated as CATGVALSTDTQYF.

V usage is TRBV13 and J usage is TRBJ2-5; TRBD1 is a possible D gene (7 bases). The ends were cut back, 7 bases at V and 1 base at J, with 19 bases in the middle. Germline V gene data show CDR1 as PRHDT and CDR2 as FYEKMQ (reference sequence). The CDR3 is 16 amino acids. The CDR3 sequence is CASTPGGSSPQETQYF. Here the CDR3 DNA reads TGTGCCAGCACCCCAGGGGGGTCTAGCCCCCAAGAGACCCAGTACTTC. Filled out from reference TRBV13 and TRBJ2-5, the complete variable domain reads AAGVIQSPRHLIKEKRETATLKCYPIPRHDTVYWYQQGPGQDPQFLISFYEKMQSDKGSIPDRFSAQQFSDYHSELNMSSLELGDSALYFCASTPGGSSPQETQYFGPGTRLLVL.

CDR3 nucleotide sequence: TGCGCCAGCAGCTTATTCGGACTCGCGGGGCTGAACACTGAAGCTTTCTTT. Amino acid sequence: CASSLFGLAGLNTEAFF. V usage is TRBV5-1 and J usage is TRBJ1-1, with D perhaps TRBD1 (5 bases). The CDR3 contains 17 residues. The germline gives CDR1 SGHRS, CDR2 YFSETQ. V shed 2 bases and J shed 0 bases, with 17 bases lying between them.

V and J are TRBV5-1 and TRBJ1-4; TRBD1 agrees at 8 bases. The CDR3 contains 14 residues. Germline V gene sequence: CDR1 SGHRS, CDR2 YFSETQ. V shed 6 bases, J shed 3 bases, and the junction held 4 bases outside the gene matches. This CDR3 reads CASTLQGANEKLFF. Written as DNA, the CDR3 is TGCGCCAGCACCCTACAGGGGGCTAATGAAAAACTGTTTTTT.

Only a few counts were recorded for this clone. The chain recombines TRBV4-3 with TRBJ1-5; the D is unclear. The V end lost 0 bases, the J end lost 1 base, and 10 bases lay between the germline ends. Germline assignment: CDR1 LGHNA and CDR2 YSLEER. The CDR3 loop spans 16 amino acids. The CDR3 protein is CASSQERWASNQPQHF. CDR3 sequence (DNA): TGCGCCAGCAGCCAAGAAAGATGGGCGAGCAATCAGCCCCAGCATTTT.

The rearrangement uses TRBV7-3 and TRBJ2-1, with 7 bases identical to TRBD1. CDR1 is SGHTA, CDR2 FQGTGA, per germline. J was trimmed by 6 bases and V by 5 bases; bases with no gene match: 10. CDR3 size: 15 residues. CDR3 coding DNA: TGTGCCAGCAGCCCTACCGGGACAGTCTTCAATGAGCAGTTCTTC. The encoded protein is CASSPTGTVFNEQFF.

The chain uses TRBV19 and TRBJ2-1; 11 bases are shared with TRBD2. Germline-derived CDR1 and CDR2 are LNHDA and SQIVND (reference sequence). The CDR3 extends over 13 amino acids. The V gene end was trimmed by 4 bases and the J gene end by 13 bases; junction bases not matched to a gene: 6. As DNA, the CDR3 is TGTGCCAGTAGTAGGACTAGCGGGCACTTCCAGTTCTTC. Encoded protein: CASSRTSGHFQFF.

This clone was detected only once. In DNA form, the CDR3 reads TGTGCCAGCAGCCCGGGGGGGGTAATCACCGGGGAGCTGTTTTTT. Amino acid sequence: CASSPGGVITGELFF. The chain uses TRBV5-4 and TRBJ2-2; 8 nucleotides agree with TRBD2. V gave up 4 bases and J gave up 4 bases; unmatched junction bases: 6. The germline gives CDR1 SGHNT, CDR2 YYREEE (reference sequence). This CDR3 region has 15 residues.

The rearrangement uses TRBV27 and TRBJ2-7, with a possible D match to TRBD1 (5 bases). The CDR3 spans 13 residues. Germline values: CDR1 MNHEY, CDR2 SMNVEV (reference sequence). The V end was cut by 2 bases, the J end by 2 bases, with 7 bases between. In DNA, the CDR3 is TGTGCCAGCAGTTTAAGACAGACCTACGAGCAGTACTTC. This translates into CASSLRQTYEQYF.

This clone has only one observation. The chain carries TRBV7-3 and TRBJ1-6; maybe TRBD1 (5 bases). This CDR3 comprises 16 residues. Germline V lookup: CDR1 SGHTA, CDR2 FQGTGA. With 8 bases removed from V and 7 bases from J, the gap between germline ends came to 21 bases. Here the CDR3 reads CASDRVGALENSPLHF. The CDR3 coding sequence is TGTGCCAGCGATCGTGTAGGGGCGCTGGAGAATTCACCCCTCCACTTT.

This chain joins TRBV19 and TRBJ1-3; D is perhaps TRBD1 (6 bases). CDR3 size: 13 residues. Germline V lookup: CDR1 LNHDA, CDR2 SQIVND (reference sequence). V lost 3 bases to trimming and J lost 8 bases, with 11 bases between them. The chain's CDR3 is CASSITGRDTIYF. CDR3 bases: TGTGCCAGTAGTATTACAGGGAGAGACACCATATATTTT.

The chain is built from TRBV12-3 or TRBV12-4 and TRBJ1-1; D is undetermined. The CDR3 consists of 13 residues. V lost 7 bases to trimming and J lost 1 base, with 10 bases between them. CDR3 in amino acids: CASISGANTEAFF. CDR3 coding DNA: TGTGCCAGCATCTCAGGTGCGAACACTGAAGCTTTCTTT.

This chain links TRBV29-1 with TRBJ2-1; the match to TRBD2 covers 9 bases. Germline-derived CDR1 and CDR2 are SQVTM and ANQGSEA. J lost 6 bases, V lost 6 bases, and 15 bases had no gene match. The CDR3 spans 16 residues. The CDR3 protein is CSVLPLIAGVGNEQFF. For the CDR3, the DNA is TGCAGCGTCCTCCCCTTGATAGCGGGAGTAGGCAATGAGCAGTTCTTC.

This sequence joins TRBV10-1 and TRBJ1-4; the D is unclear. Trimming removed 0 bases from V and 2 bases from J, with 7 bases in between. The CDR3 spans 15 residues. Germline V gene data show CDR1 as WNHNN and CDR2 as SYGVQD (reference sequence). This CDR3 is CASSESEGTNEKLFF. In nucleotides, the CDR3 is TGCGCCAGCAGTGAGTCGGAGGGCACTAATGAAAAACTGTTTTTT.